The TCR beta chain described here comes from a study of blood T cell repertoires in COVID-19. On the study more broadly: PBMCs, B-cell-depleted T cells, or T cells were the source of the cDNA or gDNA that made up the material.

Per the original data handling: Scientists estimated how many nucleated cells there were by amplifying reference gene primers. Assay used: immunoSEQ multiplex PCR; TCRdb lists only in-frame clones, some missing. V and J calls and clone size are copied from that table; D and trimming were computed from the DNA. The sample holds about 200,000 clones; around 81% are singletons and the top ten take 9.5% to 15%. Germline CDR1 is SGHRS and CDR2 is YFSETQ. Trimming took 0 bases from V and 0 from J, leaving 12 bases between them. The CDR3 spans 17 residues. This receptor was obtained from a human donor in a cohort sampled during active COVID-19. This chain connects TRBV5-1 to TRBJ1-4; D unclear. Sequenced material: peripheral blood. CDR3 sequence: CASSLGGGSTTNEKLFF. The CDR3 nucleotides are TGCGCCAGCAGCTTGGGAGGCGGGTCCACAACTAATGAAAAACTGTTTTTT.